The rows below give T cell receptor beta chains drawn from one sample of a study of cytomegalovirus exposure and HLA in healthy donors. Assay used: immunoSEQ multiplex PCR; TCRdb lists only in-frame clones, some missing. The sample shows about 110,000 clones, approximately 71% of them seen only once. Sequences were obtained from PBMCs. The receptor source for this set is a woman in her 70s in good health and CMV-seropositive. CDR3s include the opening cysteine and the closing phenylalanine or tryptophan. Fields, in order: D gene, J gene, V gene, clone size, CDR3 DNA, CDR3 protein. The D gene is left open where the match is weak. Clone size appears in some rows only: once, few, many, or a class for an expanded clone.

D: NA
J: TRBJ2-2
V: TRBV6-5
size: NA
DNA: TGTGCCAGCAGTTACCTATCACTAGCGAACACCGGGGAGCTGTTTTTT
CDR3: CASSYLSLANTGELFF

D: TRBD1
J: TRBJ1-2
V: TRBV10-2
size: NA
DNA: TGCGCCAGCAGTGATAGTGTGGGACAGCCTAGCACCTTC
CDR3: CASSDSVGQPSTF

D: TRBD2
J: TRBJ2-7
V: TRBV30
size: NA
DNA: TGTGCCTGGGGTGGAGGACTAGGCTACGAGCAGTACTTC
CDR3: CAWGGGLGYEQYF

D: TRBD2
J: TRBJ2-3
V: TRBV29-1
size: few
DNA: TGCAGCGTTGAGGGGGGGGGCACAGATACGCAGTATTTT
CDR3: CSVEGGGTDTQYF

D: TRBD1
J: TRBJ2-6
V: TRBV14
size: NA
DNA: TGTGCCAGCAGCCCCCGGGACAGGGGCTTTGGGGCCAACGTCCTGACTTTC
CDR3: CASSPRDRGFGANVLTF

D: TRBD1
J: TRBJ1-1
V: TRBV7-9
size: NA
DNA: TGTGCCAGCAGCTTAGGAAGACAGGGGGCAGGGAACACTGAAGCTTTCTTT
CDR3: CASSLGRQGAGNTEAFF

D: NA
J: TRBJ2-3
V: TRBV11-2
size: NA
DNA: TGTGCCAGCAGCTTATCGGGGTTTAGCACAGATACGCAGTATTTT
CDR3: CASSLSGFSTDTQYF

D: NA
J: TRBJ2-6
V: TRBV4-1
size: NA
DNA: TGCGCCAGCAGCCTTCTGGGGAGTGGGGCCAACGTCCTGACTTTC
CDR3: CASSLLGSGANVLTF

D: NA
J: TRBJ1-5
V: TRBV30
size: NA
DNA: TGTGCCTGGAGTCAGCCCCCGGGGTCGGGAAATCAGCCCCAGCATTTT
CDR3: CAWSQPPGSGNQPQHF

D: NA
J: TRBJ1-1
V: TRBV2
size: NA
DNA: TGTGCCAGCAACTTAGGGGGGGCCCCAGCTGAAGCTTTCTTT
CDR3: CASNLGGAPAEAFF

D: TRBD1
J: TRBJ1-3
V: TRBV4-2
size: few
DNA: TGTGCCAGCAGCCAAGAAGTAGGACAGGGCGTATACACCATATATTTT
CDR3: CASSQEVGQGVYTIYF

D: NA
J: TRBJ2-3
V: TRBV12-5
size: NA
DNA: TGTGCTAGTGGTTCGCCGATGGGCACCACAGATACGCAGTATTTT
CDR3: CASGSPMGTTDTQYF

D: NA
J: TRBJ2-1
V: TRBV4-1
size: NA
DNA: TGCGCCAGCAGCCCATCGCAATCGGACATAAGCTCCTACAATGAGCAGTTCTTC
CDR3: CASSPSQSDISSYNEQFF

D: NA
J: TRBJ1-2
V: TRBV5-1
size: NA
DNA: TGCGCCAGCAGCTTCACAGGGAATAACTATGGCTACACCTTC
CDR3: CASSFTGNNYGYTF

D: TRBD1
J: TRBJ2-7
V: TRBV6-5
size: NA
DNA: TGTGCCAGCAGTAGGGACAGCTACGAGCAGTACTTC
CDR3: CASSRDSYEQYF